This TCR beta chain derives from a study of blood T cell repertoires in COVID-19. The CDR3 loop spans 15 amino acids. Trimming removed 4 bases from V and 6 bases from J, with 16 bases in between. The germline gives CDR1 SEHNR, CDR2 FQNEAQ (reference sequence). Only in-frame clones appear in the TCRdb table, and some are missing; sequencing was by immunoSEQ multiplex PCR. The sample lists fewer than 350,000 clones; about 90% were seen once. This receptor was identified in a woman aged 25 to 39 with COVID-19, enrolled during active disease. V usage is TRBV7-9 and J usage is TRBJ2-1, with a tentative D call TRBD1 (6 bases). The specimen sequenced was peripheral blood. The CDR3 loop reads CASSSRDTQLNEQFF. CDR3 DNA: TGTGCCAGCAGCTCCCGGGACACCCAGCTCAATGAGCAGTTCTTC. The entire variable domain, with the rest obtained from reference TRBV7-9 and TRBJ2-1, is as follows: DTGVSQNPRHKITKRGQNVTFRCDPISEHNRLYWYRQTLGQGPEFLTYFQNEAQLEKSRLLSDRFSAERPKGSFSTLEIQRTEQGDSAMYLCASSSRDTQLNEQFFGPGTRLTVL.